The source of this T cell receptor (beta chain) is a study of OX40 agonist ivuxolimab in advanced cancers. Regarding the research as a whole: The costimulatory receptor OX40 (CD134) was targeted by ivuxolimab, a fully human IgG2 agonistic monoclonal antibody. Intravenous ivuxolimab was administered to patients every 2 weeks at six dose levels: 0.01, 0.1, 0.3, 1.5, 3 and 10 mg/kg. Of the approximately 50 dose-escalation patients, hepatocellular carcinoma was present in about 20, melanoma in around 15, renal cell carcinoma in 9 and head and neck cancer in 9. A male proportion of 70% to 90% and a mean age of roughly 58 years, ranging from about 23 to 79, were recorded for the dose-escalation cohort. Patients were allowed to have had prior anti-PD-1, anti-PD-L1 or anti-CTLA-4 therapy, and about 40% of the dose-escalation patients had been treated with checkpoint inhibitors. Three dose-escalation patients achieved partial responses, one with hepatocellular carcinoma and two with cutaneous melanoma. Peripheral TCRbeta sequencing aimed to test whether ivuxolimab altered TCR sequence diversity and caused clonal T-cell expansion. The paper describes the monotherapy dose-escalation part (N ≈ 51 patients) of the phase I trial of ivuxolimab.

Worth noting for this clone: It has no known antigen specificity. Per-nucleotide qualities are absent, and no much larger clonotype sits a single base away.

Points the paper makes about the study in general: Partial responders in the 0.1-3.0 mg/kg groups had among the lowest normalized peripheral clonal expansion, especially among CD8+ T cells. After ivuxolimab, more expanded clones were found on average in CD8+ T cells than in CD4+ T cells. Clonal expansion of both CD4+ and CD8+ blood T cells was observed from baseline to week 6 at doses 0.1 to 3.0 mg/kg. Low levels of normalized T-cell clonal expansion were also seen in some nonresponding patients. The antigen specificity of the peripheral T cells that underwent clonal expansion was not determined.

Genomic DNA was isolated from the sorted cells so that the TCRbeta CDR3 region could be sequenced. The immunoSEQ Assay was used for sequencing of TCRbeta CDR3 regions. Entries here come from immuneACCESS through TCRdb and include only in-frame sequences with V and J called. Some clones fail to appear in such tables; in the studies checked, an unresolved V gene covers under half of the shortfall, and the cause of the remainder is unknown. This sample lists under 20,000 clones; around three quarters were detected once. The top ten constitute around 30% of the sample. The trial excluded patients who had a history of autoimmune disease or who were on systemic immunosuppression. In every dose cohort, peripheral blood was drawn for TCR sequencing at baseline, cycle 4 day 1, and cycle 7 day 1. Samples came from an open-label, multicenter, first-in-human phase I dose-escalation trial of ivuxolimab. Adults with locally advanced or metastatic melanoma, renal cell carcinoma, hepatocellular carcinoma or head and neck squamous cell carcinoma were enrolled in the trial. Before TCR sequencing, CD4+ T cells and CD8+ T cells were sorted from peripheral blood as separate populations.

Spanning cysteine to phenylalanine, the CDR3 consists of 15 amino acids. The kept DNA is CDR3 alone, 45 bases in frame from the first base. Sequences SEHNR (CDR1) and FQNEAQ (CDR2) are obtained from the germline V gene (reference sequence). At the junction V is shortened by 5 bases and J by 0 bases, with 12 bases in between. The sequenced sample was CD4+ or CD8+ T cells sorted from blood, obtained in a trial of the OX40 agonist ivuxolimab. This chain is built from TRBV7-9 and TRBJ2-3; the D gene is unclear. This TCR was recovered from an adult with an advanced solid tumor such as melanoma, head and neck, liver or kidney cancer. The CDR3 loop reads CASSPAGISTDTQYF. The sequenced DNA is TGTGCCAGCAGCCCCGCAGGCATAAGCACAGATACGCAGTATTTT.